One sample yielded the 8 T cell receptor beta chains listed below, sequenced in a study of blood T cell repertoires in COVID-19. Some clones are missing from TCRdb's copy, which holds only in-frame ones; the method was immunoSEQ multiplex PCR. The repertoire holds a few hundred thousand clones, with roughly four fifths as singletons. The sequencing input was peripheral blood. These receptors were collected from a woman in her 70s with COVID-19, enrolled during active disease.

This clone was seen ten or more times. The V and J genes are TRBV12-3 or TRBV12-4 and TRBJ1-2, with D hard to call. The CDR3 runs to 13 residues. V lost 5 bases and J lost 2, with 9 bases in between. This CDR3 is CASSQQENYGYTF. The CDR3, as DNA: TGTGCCAGCAGTCAGCAGGAAAACTATGGCTACACCTTC.

The chain couples TRBV5-1 to TRBJ1-4; D is unresolved. CDR1 SGHRS and CDR2 YFSETQ come from the germline V gene. Trimming took 4 bases from V and 2 from J, leaving 12 bases between them. The CDR3 has 15 amino acids. This CDR3 is CASSPGSSTNEKLFF. In nucleotides, the CDR3 is TGCGCCAGCAGCCCCGGGAGTAGCACTAATGAAAAACTGTTTTTT. The complete variable domain, with remaining parts taken from reference TRBV5-1 and TRBJ1-4, reads KAGVTQTPRYLIKTRGQQVTLSCSPISGHRSVSWYQQTPGQGLQFLFEYFSETQRNKGNFPGRFSGRQFSNSRSEMNVSTLELGDSALYLCASSPGSSTNEKLFFGSGTQLSVL.

The chain recombines TRBV3-1 (or the pseudogene TRBV3-2) with TRBJ2-3; a possible D gene is TRBD1 (5 bases). V was trimmed by 4 bases and J by 4 bases, leaving 9 bases between them. The CDR3 sequence is 13 residues long. Germline V gives CDR1 LGHDT, CDR2 YNNKEL (reference sequence). CDR3 residues: CASSRQGPDTQYF. For the CDR3, the DNA is TGTGCCAGCAGCCGGCAGGGCCCAGATACGCAGTATTTT.

This CDR3 reads CASSLSGMTGSIGYTF. DNA for the CDR3: TGCGCCAGCAGCCTAAGTGGTATGACAGGGTCGATCGGCTACACCTTC. The chain combines TRBV4-3 with TRBJ1-2; 7 bases map to TRBD1. The CDR3 is 16 amino acids. CDR1 and CDR2 from the germline V gene are LGHNA and YSLEER. The trim removed 4 bases at V and 8 bases at J, leaving 16 bases unmatched.

Worth noting for this clone: The same CDR3 also results from other DNA sequences found in this sample. The chain uses TRBV9 and TRBJ2-1; TRBD1 is a possible D gene (5 bases). The CDR3 runs to 15 residues. Trimming left V 0 bases short and J 4 bases short, with 11 bases between. Germline V gene data show CDR1 as SGDLS and CDR2 as YYNGEE. The CDR3 sequence is CASSVGGASYNEQFF. Here the CDR3 DNA reads TGTGCCAGCAGCGTAGGTGGGGCGTCTTACAATGAGCAGTTCTTC.

The sample holds one count of this clone. V usage is TRBV7-2 and J usage is TRBJ2-1; TRBD2 matches 9 bases. Germline V gives CDR1 SGHTA, CDR2 FQGNSA. Germline trimming cut 6 bases from V and 4 bases from J; bases unmatched to any gene: 7. The CDR3 length is 15 residues. The CDR3 loop reads CASRTGTSSYNEQFF. CDR3 coding DNA: TGTGCCAGCAGGACCGGGACTAGCAGTTACAATGAGCAGTTCTTC.

The chain joins TRBV7-2 to TRBJ1-6; 9 nucleotides agree with TRBD1. Trimming removed 5 bases from V and 7 bases from J; junction bases left unmatched: 3. The CDR3 is 14 residues long. Per germline, CDR1 SGHTA and CDR2 FQGNSA. This CDR3 reads CASSVQGANSPLHF. The CDR3 region has the DNA TGTGCCAGCAGCGTACAGGGGGCGAATTCACCCCTCCACTTT.

V is TRBV18 and J is TRBJ1-1; D is unclear. Germline assignment: CDR1 KGHSH and CDR2 LQKENI. The V end lost 3 bases, the J end lost 4 bases, and 12 bases lay between the germline ends. The CDR3 has 14 residues. CDR3 loop: CASSPPSVGTEAFF. The CDR3, as DNA: TGTGCCAGCTCACCGCCTAGCGTCGGCACTGAAGCTTTCTTT.